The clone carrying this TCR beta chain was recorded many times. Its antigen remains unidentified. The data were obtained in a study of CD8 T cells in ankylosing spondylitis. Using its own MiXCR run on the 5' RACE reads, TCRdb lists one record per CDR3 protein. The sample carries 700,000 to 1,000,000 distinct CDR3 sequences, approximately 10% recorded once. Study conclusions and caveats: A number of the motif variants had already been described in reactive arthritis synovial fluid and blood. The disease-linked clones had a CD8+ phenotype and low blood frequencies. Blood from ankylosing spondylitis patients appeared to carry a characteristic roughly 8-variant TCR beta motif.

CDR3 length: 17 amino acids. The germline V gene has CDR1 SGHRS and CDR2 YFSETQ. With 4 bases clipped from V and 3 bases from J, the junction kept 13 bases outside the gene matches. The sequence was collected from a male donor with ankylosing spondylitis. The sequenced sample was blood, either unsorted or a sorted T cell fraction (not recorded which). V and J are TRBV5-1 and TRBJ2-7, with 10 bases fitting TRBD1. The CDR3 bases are TGCGCCAGCAGCCTAGATGGACAGGGGGGTAACAGCTACGAGCAGTACTTC. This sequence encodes CASSLDGQGGNSYEQYF. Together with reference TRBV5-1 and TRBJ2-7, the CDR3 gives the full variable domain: KAGVTQTPRYLIKTRGQQVTLSCSPISGHRSVSWYQQTPGQGLQFLFEYFSETQRNKGNFPGRFSGRQFSNSRSEMNVSTLELGDSALYLCASSLDGQGGNSYEQYFGPGTRLTVT.